Given below is one T cell receptor beta chain in context. Antigen unknown. The record originates from a study of CD8+ T cells in alopecia areata. As for the study in general: Twice daily, treated patients received 5 to 10 mg of oral tofacitinib. Study-level points and caveats: Tofacitinib did not eliminate many expanded lesional clones from scalp or blood. For lesional scalp, especially alopecia totalis/universalis, clonality was higher than in normal scalp.

The treatment is: oral pan-JAK inhibitor, 5-10 mg twice daily. Collected material from alopecia areata patients comprised lesional scalp punch biopsies and peripheral blood. V was trimmed by 5 bases and J by 7 bases, leaving 18 bases between them. Germline V gene data show CDR1 as LNHDA and CDR2 as SQIVND (reference sequence). The CDR3 spans 15 residues. cDNA prepared by RNA extraction and subsequent reverse transcription served as the template for sequencing. Libraries were prepared by immunoSEQ multiplex PCR; TCRdb keeps only in-frame clonotypes and omits some of them. The sample contains roughly 210,000 clones, around two fifths of which appear only once.

The receptor was derived from a human donor with alopecia areata. V usage is TRBV19 and J usage is TRBJ2-1, with D possibly being TRBD1 (6 bases). Sequencing was performed on CD4+ T cells sorted from blood, taken at roughly week 38, from a patient treated with tofacitinib. This CDR3 is CASSRPRQGRNEQFF. The DNA for the CDR3 is TGTGCCAGTAGTCGCCCGCGGCAGGGGCGGAATGAGCAGTTCTTC.